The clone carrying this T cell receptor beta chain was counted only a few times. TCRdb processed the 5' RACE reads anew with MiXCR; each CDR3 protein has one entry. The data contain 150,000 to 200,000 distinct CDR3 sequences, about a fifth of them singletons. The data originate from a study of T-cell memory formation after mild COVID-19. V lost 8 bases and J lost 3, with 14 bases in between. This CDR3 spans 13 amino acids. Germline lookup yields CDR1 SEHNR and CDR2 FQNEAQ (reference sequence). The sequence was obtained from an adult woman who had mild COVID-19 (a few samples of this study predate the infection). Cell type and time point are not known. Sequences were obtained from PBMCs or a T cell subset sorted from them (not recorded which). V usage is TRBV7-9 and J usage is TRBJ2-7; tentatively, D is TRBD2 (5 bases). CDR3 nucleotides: TGTGCCAGCGAGCGGACCCCCCTCTACGAGCAGTACTTC. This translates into CASERTPLYEQYF.